The 18 T cell receptor beta chains in this list originate from one sample, sequenced in a study of monozygotic twins with cystic fibrosis. The protocol was immunoSEQ multiplex PCR, while the TCRdb copy is restricted to in-frame clones and leaves out a portion. The sample holds tens of thousands of clones; approximately 84% are singletons and the top ten take roughly 1.7%. Sequenced material: blood. These receptors originate from a girl aged 2 to 10 with cystic fibrosis.

This clone came up a few times. V gene TRBV30 combines with J gene TRBJ1-6, with 8 bases that match TRBD1. CDR3 length: 13 residues. V trimming: 4 bases; J trimming: 7 bases; junction bases outside the gene matches: 3. Germline values: CDR1 GTSNPN, CDR2 SVGIG (reference sequence). The CDR3 DNA reads TGTGCCTGGAAAGACAGGGGCAATTCACCCCTCCACTTT. It yields the protein CAWKDRGNSPLHF.

The chain has TRBV15 and TRBJ1-1; perhaps TRBD1 as D (6 bases). The V gene lost 1 base and the J gene lost 4 bases, with 16 bases spanning the gap. This CDR3 spans 16 amino acids. The germline CDR1 and CDR2 sequences are LNHNV and YYDKDF (reference sequence). The CDR3 coding sequence is TGTGCCACCAGCAGAGGTGTGGGGGGCGCGGGCACTGAAGCTTTCTTT. This encodes CATSRGVGGAGTEAFF.

The chain employs TRBV5-1 and TRBJ2-7; a possible D gene is TRBD2 (6 bases). The CDR3 length is 14 residues. The V and J ends lost 0 bases and 6 bases respectively, with 13 bases between them. Germline CDR1 and CDR2: SGHRS and YFSETQ. The CDR3 bases are TGCGCCAGCAGCTTGGGCTGGCTCGGGGGCGAGCAGTACTTC. It yields the protein CASSLGWLGGEQYF. The whole variable domain, remainder taken from reference TRBV5-1 and TRBJ2-7, is KAGVTQTPRYLIKTRGQQVTLSCSPISGHRSVSWYQQTPGQGLQFLFEYFSETQRNKGNFPGRFSGRQFSNSRSEMNVSTLELGDSALYLCASSLGWLGGEQYFGPGTRLTVT.

The chain combines TRBV6-1 with TRBJ2-1; no clear D gene. Germline lookup yields CDR1 MNHNS and CDR2 SASEGT. This CDR3 is built from 13 residues. V lost 7 bases and J 5 bases, leaving 12 bases between the germline ends. CDR3 in DNA: TGTGCCAGCACCGGGTTCAGGAACAATGAGCAGTTCTTC. Amino acids: CASTGFRNNEQFF.

CDR3 in amino acids: CASSFSRGASYEQYF. As DNA, the CDR3 is TGCGCCAGCAGCTTCTCGCGGGGGGCCTCCTACGAGCAGTACTTC. The chain is built from TRBV5-1 and TRBJ2-7; 8 positions match TRBD2. The V and J ends lost 2 bases and 0 bases, in that order; junction bases with no gene match: 4. The CDR3 has 15 residues. Germline CDR1 reads SGHRS; CDR2 reads YFSETQ.

The V and J genes are TRBV7-8 and TRBJ2-7; 8 nucleotides line up with TRBD2. CDR1 is SGHVS, CDR2 FQNEAQ, per germline. Trimming at V came to 0 bases and at J to 5 bases, leaving 21 bases not matched to a gene. CDR3 length: 20 residues. The CDR3 is CASSLARLPFGASGLHEQYF. Written as DNA, the CDR3 is TGTGCCAGCAGCTTAGCCCGCCTCCCGTTTGGGGCTAGCGGGCTGCACGAGCAGTACTTC.

CDR3 region: CASTLGTSLHGGYTF. CDR3 sequence (DNA): TGTGCCAGCACCCTCGGGACATCACTGCATGGTGGCTACACCTTC. The chain employs TRBV7-9 and TRBJ1-2, with D possibly being TRBD1 (6 bases). The CDR3 totals 15 residues. V gave up 7 bases and J gave up 7 bases, with 22 bases separating them. The germline CDR1 and CDR2 sequences are SEHNR and FQNEAQ (reference sequence).

The V and J genes are TRBV7-3 and TRBJ2-7; tentatively, D is TRBD1 (6 bases). The V gene's germline CDR1 is SGHTA and CDR2 FQGTGA. This CDR3 region has 12 residues. V lost 5 bases and J 7 bases, leaving 12 bases between the germline ends. CDR3: CASSPQGGEQYF. CDR3 coding DNA: TGTGCCAGCAGCCCCCAAGGGGGAGAGCAGTACTTC.

The chain couples TRBV7-6 to TRBJ1-6; 7 positions match TRBD1. Germline CDR1 SGHVS, CDR2 FNYEAQ. The CDR3 loop spans 14 amino acids. V dropped 3 bases and J dropped 5; count of bases not matched to a gene: 1. CDR3 DNA: TGTGCCAGCAGCTTGGGGACAGATAATTCACCCCTCCACTTT. It is translated as CASSLGTDNSPLHF.

The sample holds one count of this clone. The CDR3 region has the DNA TGTGCCAGCAGCTTAGGGAGTAGCACTGAAGCTTTCTTT. It specifies CASSLGSSTEAFF. V and J are TRBV7-8 and TRBJ1-1; no firm D call. CDR3 length: 13 amino acids. The V gene's germline CDR1 is SGHVS and CDR2 FQNEAQ. V was pared by 1 base and J by 4 bases, with 7 bases between.

The gene calls are TRBV19 and TRBJ2-1; TRBD2 aligns across 10 bases. J lost 1 base, V lost 7 bases, and 7 bases had no gene match. The CDR3 contains 16 residues. Germline CDR1 and CDR2: LNHDA and SQIVND (reference sequence). The CDR3 spells CASKKGLAESYNEQFF. CDR3 nucleotide sequence: TGTGCCAGTAAGAAAGGACTAGCGGAATCCTACAATGAGCAGTTCTTC. The variable domain in full, with the rest retrieved from reference TRBV19 and TRBJ2-1, is DGGITQSPKYLFRKEGQNVTLSCEQNLNHDAMYWYRQDPGQGLRLIYYSQIVNDFQKGDIAEGYSVSREKKESFPLTVTSAQKNPTAFYLCASKKGLAESYNEQFFGPGTRLTVL.

The V gene is TRBV7-2, the J gene TRBJ1-2, with TRBD1 as a possible D gene (5 bases). V lost 0 bases, J lost 0 bases, and 11 bases lay in between. This CDR3 region has 16 residues. Germline loops: CDR1 SGHTA, CDR2 FQGNSA. CDR3 sequence reads: CASSLAAGQANYGYTF. Here the CDR3 DNA reads TGTGCCAGCAGCTTAGCGGCAGGGCAGGCTAACTATGGCTACACCTTC. Variable domain in full (rest from reference TRBV7-2 and TRBJ1-2): GAGVSQSPSNKVTEKGKDVELRCDPISGHTALYWYRQSLGQGLEFLIYFQGNSAPDKSGLPSDRFSAERTGGSVSTLTIQRTQQEDSAVYLCASSLAAGQANYGYTFGSGTRLTVV.

This chain connects TRBV2 to TRBJ1-6, with D unclear. The germline V gene encodes CDR1 SNHLY and CDR2 FYNNEI. Deletions cut 7 bases from V and 8 bases from J, with 12 bases between. This CDR3 comprises 13 residues. As DNA, the CDR3 is TGTGCCAGCAAGATTGGTGGCCATTCACCCCTCCACTTT. Amino acids: CASKIGGHSPLHF.

The V call is TRBV5-6, the J call TRBJ2-4; either TRBD1 or TRBD2 may supply D (6 bases each). V was pared by 5 bases and J by 8 bases, with 17 bases between. The CDR3 extends over 14 amino acids. CDR1 is SGHDT and CDR2 is YYEEEE in the germline V gene. The CDR3 loop is CASSLWGAKDIQYF. The CDR3 DNA follows: TGTGCCAGCAGTTTATGGGGGGCAAAGGACATTCAGTACTTC.

The chain links TRBV7-9 to TRBJ1-3, with TRBD1 as a possible D gene (6 bases). This CDR3 comprises 14 residues. From germline, CDR1 is SEHNR and CDR2 FQNEAQ (reference sequence). Trimming pared 8 bases from V and 0 bases from J, leaving 11 bases between. The CDR3 DNA reads as TGTGCCAGCTTCCGGGACACCTCTGGAAACACCATATATTTT. Its protein is CASFRDTSGNTIYF.

Only one count was recorded for this clone. CDR3 region: CASSSRTGEAFF. For the CDR3, the DNA is TGTGCCAGCAGCTCCCGGACAGGTGAAGCTTTCTTT. This chain joins TRBV7-8 and TRBJ1-1; 7 bases align to TRBD1. From germline, CDR1 is SGHVS and CDR2 FQNEAQ. The length of the CDR3 is 12 residues. Germline trimming cut 4 bases from V and 7 bases from J; bases unmatched to any gene: 3.

CDR3: CSATSYEQYF. In DNA form, the CDR3 reads TGCAGTGCTACAAGTTACGAGCAGTACTTC. The chain has TRBV20-1 and TRBJ2-7; D not certain. V lost 4 bases to trimming and J lost 4 bases, with 5 bases between them. The CDR3 consists of 10 residues. CDR1 DFQATT and CDR2 SNEGSKA come from the germline V gene (reference sequence).

Only one count was recorded for this clone. The chain links TRBV4-1 to TRBJ1-2, with D perhaps TRBD1 (5 bases). The CDR3 sequence is 15 residues long. Germline V lookup: CDR1 MGHRA, CDR2 YSYEKL. V lost 1 base, J lost 1 base, and 10 bases lay in between. CDR3 sequence: CASSQAGGINYGYTF. CDR3 nucleotides: TGCGCCAGCAGCCAAGCTGGGGGTATTAACTATGGCTACACCTTC.